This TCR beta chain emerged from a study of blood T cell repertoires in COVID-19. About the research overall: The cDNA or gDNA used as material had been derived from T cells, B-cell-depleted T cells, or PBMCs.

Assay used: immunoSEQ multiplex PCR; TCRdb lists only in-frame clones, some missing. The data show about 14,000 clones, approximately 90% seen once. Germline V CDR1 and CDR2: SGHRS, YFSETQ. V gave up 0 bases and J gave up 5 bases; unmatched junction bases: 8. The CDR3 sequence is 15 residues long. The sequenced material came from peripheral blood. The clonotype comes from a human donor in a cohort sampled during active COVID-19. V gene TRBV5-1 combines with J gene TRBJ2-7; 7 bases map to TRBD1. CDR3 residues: CASSLEENRGNEQYF. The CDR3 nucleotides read TGCGCCAGCAGCTTGGAAGAAAACAGGGGTAACGAGCAGTACTTC.